This entry features one T cell receptor beta chain sequence. This entry belongs to a study of blood T cell repertoires in COVID-19. This CDR3 comprises 17 residues. With V trimmed by 4 bases and J by 5 bases, 13 bases remained unmatched. Germline loops: CDR1 LGHDT, CDR2 YNNKEL (reference sequence). Measured with immunoSEQ multiplex PCR; TCRdb has only the in-frame clones, and not every one. This sample has about 410,000 clones, with 90% found just once. Individuals drawn from under 30 US areas were roughly 18 to 89 years old. Each participant's cohort was designated according to participant-reported clinical history. All recovered Cohort 3 donors got two negative PCRs, got clearance, or saw symptom resolution.

The receptor's source is a man younger than 35 who had recovered from COVID-19. The sequenced sample consisted of PBMCs or T cells enriched from blood (not recorded which). The genes are TRBV3-1 (or the pseudogene TRBV3-2) and TRBJ2-3; the match to TRBD2 covers 9 bases. The CDR3, as DNA: TGTGCCAGCAGCCGCCGCTCTTTAGCGGGAGTTCGAGATACGCAGTATTTT. It codes for CASSRRSLAGVRDTQYF.